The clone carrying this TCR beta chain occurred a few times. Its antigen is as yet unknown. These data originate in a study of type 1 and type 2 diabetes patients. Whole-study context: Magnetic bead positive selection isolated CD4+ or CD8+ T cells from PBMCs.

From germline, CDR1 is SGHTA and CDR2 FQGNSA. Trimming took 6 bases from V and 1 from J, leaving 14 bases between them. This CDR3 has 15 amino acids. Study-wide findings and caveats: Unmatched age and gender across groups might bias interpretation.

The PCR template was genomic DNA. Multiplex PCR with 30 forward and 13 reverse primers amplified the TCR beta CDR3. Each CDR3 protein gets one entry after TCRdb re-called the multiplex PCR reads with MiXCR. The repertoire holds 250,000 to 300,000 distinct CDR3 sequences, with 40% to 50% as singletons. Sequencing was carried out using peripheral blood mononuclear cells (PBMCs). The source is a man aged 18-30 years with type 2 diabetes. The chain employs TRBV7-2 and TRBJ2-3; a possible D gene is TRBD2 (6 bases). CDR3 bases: TGTGCCAGCAGGTTGGGGGGATCGGGCACAGATACGCAGTATTTT. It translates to CASRLGGSGTDTQYF.